Below, 16 T cell receptor beta chains from the same sample are listed, as sequenced in a study of CD8+ T cells in alopecia areata. As for treatment: oral pan-JAK inhibitor, 5-10 mg twice daily. TCR sequencing used cDNA made by reverse transcription of extracted RNA. Produced via immunoSEQ multiplex PCR; TCRdb's table is partial and in-frame only. The sample carries approximately 100,000 clones, roughly 56% recorded once. The specimen comprised CD8+ T cells sorted from blood, sampled between weeks 55 and 65, from a patient treated with tofacitinib. The receptors derive from a human donor with alopecia areata.

This chain connects TRBV27 to TRBJ1-5; the D gene is possibly TRBD1 (5 bases). Germline lookup yields CDR1 MNHEY and CDR2 SMNVEV (reference sequence). CDR3 size: 16 residues. Trimming cost V 6 bases and J 4 bases, with 19 bases left between them. The CDR3 nucleotides read TGTGCCAGCAGAGCTATCGGGGCAGGGATGAATCAGCCCCAGCATTTT. This gives the protein CASRAIGAGMNQPQHF.

The gene calls are TRBV21-1 and TRBJ2-7. TRBV21-1 is assigned pseudogene status. The CDR3 consists of 17 residues. This CDR3 is CASSKLPTGKEGYEQYF. The CDR3 region has the DNA TGTGCCAGCAGCAAATTACCCACAGGGAAGGAGGGCTACGAGCAGTACTTC.

V and J are TRBV9 and TRBJ2-5; the D gene is possibly TRBD2 (7 bases). Trimming cost V 3 bases and J 3 bases, with 15 bases left between them. The germline gives CDR1 SGDLS, CDR2 YYNGEE. CDR3 size: 15 residues. In nucleotides, the CDR3 is TGTGCCAGCAGCGCCGAAGGGGGGACTAAAGAGACCCAGTACTTC. Residues: CASSAEGGTKETQYF.

This chain joins TRBV7-9 and TRBJ2-3; D is ambiguous. V was clipped by 5 bases and J by 7 bases, with 10 bases between them. The CDR3 has 12 residues. Germline-derived CDR1 and CDR2 are SEHNR and FQNEAQ (reference sequence). The CDR3 here is CASSPSANTQYF. In nucleotides, the CDR3 is TGTGCCAGCAGCCCTTCCGCGAATACGCAGTATTTT.

This chain connects TRBV29-1 to TRBJ2-7, with D perhaps TRBD1 (5 bases). This CDR3 region has 10 residues. Trimming removed 7 bases at V and 5 bases at J, with 9 bases between. Germline V gene data show CDR1 as SQVTM and CDR2 as ANQGSEA. In DNA form, the CDR3 reads TGCAGCGCCAGGGCGGACGAGCAGTACTTC. Protein sequence: CSARADEQYF.

The chain combines TRBV14 with TRBJ2-7; 7 nucleotides match TRBD1. This CDR3 has 16 residues. With 1 base clipped from V and 2 bases from J, the junction kept 8 bases outside the gene matches. Germline CDR1 SGHDN, CDR2 FVKESK. The CDR3: CASSQGQQGRTYEQYF. Written as DNA, the CDR3 is TGTGCCAGCAGCCAAGGACAACAGGGGAGAACCTACGAGCAGTACTTC.

This chain joins TRBV5-1 and TRBJ1-2; 10 bases agree with TRBD1. The CDR3 length is 14 residues. V shed 4 bases, J shed 8 bases, and the junction held 8 bases outside the gene matches. Germline values: CDR1 SGHRS, CDR2 YFSETQ. CDR3 DNA: TGCGCCAGCAGCCAGACCGGGACAGGGGTGGGCTACACCTTC. It encodes CASSQTGTGVGYTF.

This clone was detected a few times. V and J are TRBV4-2 and TRBJ1-1; 8 nucleotides agree with TRBD1. There are 14 residues in the CDR3. Germline V gene sequence: CDR1 LGHNA, CDR2 YNFKEQ. J lost 5 bases, V lost 3 bases, and 5 bases had no gene match. The CDR3 loop reads CASSHGTGGTEAFF. The CDR3 bases are TGTGCCAGCAGCCACGGAACAGGGGGGACTGAAGCTTTCTTT.

This clone has more than one count but fewer than ten. V is TRBV6-5 and J is TRBJ2-7, with D perhaps matching TRBD1 (5 bases). The CDR3 is 13 residues long. V was shortened by 2 bases and J by 2 bases, with 7 bases between the two germline ends. Germline V gene data show CDR1 as MNHEY and CDR2 as SVGAGI. CDR3 amino acids: CASSYDSTYEQYF. Written as DNA, the CDR3 is TGTGCCAGCAGTTACGACAGCACCTACGAGCAGTACTTC.

This clone has more than one count but fewer than ten. The rearrangement links TRBV7-9 to TRBJ1-1, with D unresolved. Germline-derived CDR1 and CDR2 are SEHNR and FQNEAQ (reference sequence). This CDR3 has 13 amino acids. Trimming shortened V by 2 bases and J by 3 bases, and 7 bases separated the two germline ends. As DNA, the CDR3 is TGTGCCAGCAGCTTATACGAGGACACTGAAGCTTTCTTT. Amino acids: CASSLYEDTEAFF. Based on the CDR3 plus reference TRBV7-9 and TRBJ1-1, the full variable domain is DTGVSQNPRHKITKRGQNVTFRCDPISEHNRLYWYRQTLGQGPEFLTYFQNEAQLEKSRLLSDRFSAERPKGSFSTLEIQRTEQGDSAMYLCASSLYEDTEAFFGQGTRLTVV.

The V gene is TRBV4-1, the J gene TRBJ2-2, with D possibly TRBD1 on 6 matching bases. Germline CDR1 MGHRA, CDR2 YSYEKL. Trimming left V 2 bases short and J 6 bases short, with 22 bases between. The CDR3 is 18 residues long. The CDR3 is CASSQIFGKQGVPGELFF. For the CDR3, the DNA is TGCGCCAGCAGCCAAATATTTGGTAAACAGGGAGTGCCCGGGGAGCTGTTTTTT.

The V call is TRBV19, the J call TRBJ2-3; D call uncertain. V lost 7 bases and J lost 3, with 8 bases in between. CDR3 size: 12 residues. The germline gives CDR1 LNHDA, CDR2 SQIVND (reference sequence). The CDR3 nucleotides read TGTGCCAGTACCAGGACGACAGATACGCAGTATTTT. Its protein is CASTRTTDTQYF.

CDR3 amino acids: CASGQDRSNQPQHF. The CDR3 nucleotides are TGTGCCAGCGGGCAGGACCGTAGCAATCAGCCCCAGCATTTT. The chain combines TRBV6-5 with TRBJ1-5; D remains unclear. Germline-derived CDR1 and CDR2 are MNHEY and SVGAGI. Trimming shortened V by 8 bases and J by 0 bases, and 11 bases separated the two germline ends. This CDR3 has 14 amino acids.

V and J are TRBV7-2 and TRBJ1-2; D remains unclear. Germline V CDR1 and CDR2: SGHTA, FQGNSA. There are 14 residues in the CDR3. V lost 1 base and J 4 bases, leaving 10 bases between the germline ends. The CDR3 DNA sequence: TGTGCCAGCAGCTTAGAGAGTTGGGGCTATGGCTACACCTTC. This gives the protein CASSLESWGYGYTF.

This chain connects TRBV15 to TRBJ1-2, with a weak D call TRBD1 (5 bases). Germline lookup yields CDR1 LNHNV and CDR2 YYDKDF (reference sequence). V shed 0 bases and J shed 6 bases, with 14 bases lying between them. CDR3 size: 15 residues. The CDR3 here is CATSREAGIPDGYTF. CDR3 sequence (DNA): TGTGCCACCAGCAGAGAGGCAGGGATCCCAGATGGCTACACCTTC.

This clone was observed a few times. The chain has TRBV7-8 and TRBJ2-4, with D maybe TRBD1 (6 bases). CDR1 is SGHVS and CDR2 is FQNEAQ in the germline V gene. CDR3 size: 15 residues. V lost 4 bases, J lost 2 bases, and 12 bases lay in between. For the CDR3, the DNA is TGTGCCAGCAGCTCAGACAGGTTACCCAAAAACATTCAGTACTTC. Encoded protein: CASSSDRLPKNIQYF.